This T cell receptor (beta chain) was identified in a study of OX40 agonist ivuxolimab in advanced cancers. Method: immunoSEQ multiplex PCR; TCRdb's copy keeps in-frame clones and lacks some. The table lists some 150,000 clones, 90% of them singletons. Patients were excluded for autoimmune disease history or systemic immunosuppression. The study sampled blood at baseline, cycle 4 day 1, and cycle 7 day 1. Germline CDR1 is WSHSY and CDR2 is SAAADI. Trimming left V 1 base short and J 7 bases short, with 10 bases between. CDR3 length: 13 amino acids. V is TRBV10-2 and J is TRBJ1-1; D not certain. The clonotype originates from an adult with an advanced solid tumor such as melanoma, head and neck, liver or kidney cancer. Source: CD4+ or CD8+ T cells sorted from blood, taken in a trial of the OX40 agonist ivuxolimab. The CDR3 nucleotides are TGCGCCAGCAGTGAGTGGGAAATTGGTGAAGCTTTCTTT. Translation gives CASSEWEIGEAFF.